Listed below are T cell receptor beta chains from one sample, sequenced in a study of CD8+CD57+ T cells in acquired aplastic anemia. TCRdb re-analysed the reads in MiXCR, keeping a single row per CDR3 protein. The profile covers some 68,000 distinct CDR3 sequences, with under 65% appearing a single time and approximately 8.3% taken by the ten largest. The sample taken for sequencing was sorted CD4+, CD8+, or CD8+CD57+ T cells (not recorded which) from PBMCs. These receptors all come from a human donor in good health, serving as a control. Both conserved end residues are trimmed from each CDR3.

V gene | CDR3 protein
TRBV12-3/TRBV12-4 | ASSLLVVTEAF
TRBV10-2 | ASSESMLGQY
TRBV19 | ASSVGAGGGQPQH
TRBV15 | ATANLGGMGEQY
TRBV5-6 | ASSLKVDRVTYEQY
TRBV27 | ASSLGQGGTEAF
TRBV2 | ASSPQGQINQPQH
TRBV7-9 | ASSLVQPAIYGYT
TRBV6-1 | ASSEISNNEQF
TRBV24-1 | ATSDSDPGELF
TRBV11-2 | ASSLGGTRGGNTIY
TRBV12-5 | ASGLLPIAGASTGTQY
TRBV4-1 | ASSLESGGGSYEQY
TRBV2 | ASSVDRGQYNEQF
TRBV25-1 | ASSGRAGGVTEAF
TRBV29-1 | SVGNRDRGAF
TRBV19 | ASGMAVNTEAF
TRBV7-9 | ASSVSNQPQH
TRBV2 | ASTRQLNSPLH
TRBV7-9 | ASSLPGRGDTEAF
TRBV20-1 | SASPGTGFTYGYT
TRBV19 | ASSIRDKDYEQY
TRBV6-1 | ASRGQGETGELF
TRBV10-3 | AISEGSNSPLH
TRBV19 | ASKERDSYNEQF